The T cell receptor (beta chain) described here comes from a study of metastatic and nonmetastatic thyroid tumors. Study summary: The authors compared repertoires across blood and tumor or nodule tissue from malignant and benign thyroid patients.

Study-wide results and caveats: When malignant thyroid tumors were compared with benign nodules, TCR beta diversity was reportedly significantly higher in the malignant tumors. This held in both blood and tumor samples.

This clone was recorded at least ten times. Antigen specificity is unknown. The germline CDR1 and CDR2 sequences are MNHEY and SVGAGI. CDR3 length: 16 residues. Trimming pared 0 bases from V and 3 bases from J, leaving 14 bases between. With MiXCR, TCRdb reprocessed the PCR reads. Here the sample spans 34,000 or so clones, 16% being singletons. Each patient came to thyroid surgery without any prior treatment (of any kind). What was sequenced was blood. This sequence originates from a female donor with papillary thyroid cancer or a benign thyroid nodule (not recorded which). Some clones in this sample may be carry-over from other donors' samples. This chain joins TRBV6-5 and TRBJ1-2; TRBD1 might be the D (6 bases). The DNA for the CDR3 is TGTGCCAGCAGTTACTCCCAGACAGGAAGGGACTATGGCTACACCTTC. Encoded protein: CASSYSQTGRDYGYTF.